This T cell receptor (beta chain) was documented in a study of shared clonotypes between healthy human individuals (dated by TCRdb to 2020 to 2021). With respect to the entire study: A few men and two women, aged 18 to 49 years, made up the cohort. Each donor's leukapheresis produced roughly between about 0.8 and 8.9 billion PBMCs. To increase sequencing depth and limit assay-specific biases, TCR repertoire library preparation and sequencing were carried out by different laboratories using diverse techniques. Blood TCR repertoires of about 5 healthy adults were deeply sequenced to estimate repertoire size and the extent of clonotype sharing between individuals. Per donor, three plates each were used for CD4 naive and CD4 memory, two for CD8 naive, and one for CD8 memory. General findings and caveats noted by the study authors: Naive subsets generally had larger estimated clonotype richness than memory subsets did. Because the study included only a small number of donors, the genetic and exposure-history diversity represented was limited. Incomplete sequencing was indicated by rarefaction of sorted-subset datasets, despite the large sequencing depth. Pairwise subsampling indicated that sequencing depth was expected to affect the degree of clonotype sharing among donors. Sampling was restricted to blood, and TCR repertoires in tissues likely differ from the TCR repertoires found in blood. Compared with non-shared clonotypes, clonotypes shared by all four sorted-subset donors had higher generation probabilities. About 5% of naive CD4, 3.5% of naive CD8, 2.3% of memory CD4, and 0.4% of memory CD8 clonotypes were shared across a few donors.

Healthy HIV-negative adults with no recently reported acute infections or vaccinations were included as donors. All donors were Caucasian adults living in Nashville, Tennessee, USA. Magnetic negative selection was used to enrich CD4+ T cells, after which naive cells were positively selected on CD45RA and the negative fraction became the memory subset. After blood collection by leukapheresis, PBMCs were isolated using Ficoll-Histopaque density gradient centrifugation and then cryopreserved in the vapor phase of liquid nitrogen. Analytical flow cytometry was used to check the purity and quantity of every magnetically sorted T cell population. Genomic DNA was isolated from every sorted fraction and measured by UV absorbance on a Nanodrop 2000c. Note on this clone: Its antigen is not yet known. Base qualities are not recorded, but no much larger clone differs from it by a single base.

Inclusive of the bounding cysteine and phenylalanine, the CDR3 is 13 residues long. Only the CDR3 part of the read is kept: 39 bases, read in frame from the first base. CDR1 and CDR2 are drawn from the germline V gene: SGHDT, YYEEEE. Deletion took 5 bases off V and 1 base off J, with a span of 9 bases between the germline ends. TCR CDR3 regions were amplified from genomic DNA by multiplex PCR using the deep immunoSEQ assay. Genomic DNA extracted from each cell subset was distributed evenly over all wells of several immunoSEQ 96-well plates, and each plate served as one replicate. For sorted subsets, each replicate PCR was loaded with 200 ng genomic DNA, equivalent to 25,000 to 30,000 T cell genomes. The purified libraries were quantified using a Qubit 3.0 fluorometer, sized with a Bioanalyzer 2100, and then quantified again using the KAPA Library Quantification kit. Every immunoSEQ 96-well plate was sequenced on a separate single-read 150-cycle Illumina NextSeq 550 flow cell. Concerning the study's data processing: Because only junctional sequences without quality scores were contained in the immunoSEQ output, filtering matching that applied to full-length reads could not be performed. To assign V/J genes and CDR3, sequences were annotated using PyIR, a Python wrapper for IgBLAST v1.9, with IMGT germline references. Reads were removed for weak V/J assignments (E-value above 1e-6), missing CDR3, stop codons, out-of-frame junctions, or ambiguous translated residues. V3J clonotypes were defined as sequences sharing the same inferred V gene, J gene, and CDR3 amino acid sequence. Percentage overlap between repertoires was computed as shared unique clonotypes divided by the size of the smaller repertoire. RTK rarefaction, the Chao1 estimator, and Recon v2.1 estimates of unobserved clonotypes were used to assess repertoire richness. Generation probabilities for all TCRbeta clonotypes obtained by the gDNA method from four donors were computed using OLGA. TCRdb provides this immuneACCESS table in a form limited to in-frame rearrangements. Some clones are lacking; in checked studies, under half of them reflect an unresolved V gene, and why the rest are absent is not known. V, J and clone size are those of that table, while D and trimming were read from the DNA. For this sample there are around 940,000 clones; approximately 80% appear just once. Approximately 1.5% of the sample is held by the ten biggest clonotypes.

The chain was built from TRBV5-6 and TRBJ1-1, with the D gene not clear enough to name. The receptor comes from a man aged 18 to 29 in good health. The specimen sequenced was memory CD4+ T cells sorted from blood. The cell subset or site label of this sample denotes: CD45RA-negative fraction. The nucleotides read TGTGCCAGCAGTCAGCAGCCGAACACTGAAGCTTTCTTT. The resulting protein is CASSQQPNTEAFF. The CDR3, completed at both ends by the reference TRBV5-6 and TRBJ1-1 genes, gives the full variable domain DAGVTQSPTHLIKTRGQQVTLRCSPKSGHDTVSWYQQALGQGPQFIFQYYEEEERQRGNFPDRFSGHQFPNYSSELNVNALLLGDSALYLCASSQQPNTEAFFGQGTRLTVV.